Listed below are T cell receptor beta chains from one sample, sequenced in a study of cytomegalovirus exposure and HLA in healthy donors. Clones were sequenced by immunoSEQ multiplex PCR, and TCRdb holds only the in-frame ones, with some missing. The table includes 200,000 to 250,000 clones, roughly 88% detected once. Sequencing used PBMCs. The receptors here all came from a woman aged 30 to 39 in good health and CMV-seropositive. CDR3s include the opening cysteine and the closing phenylalanine or tryptophan. D genes are given only for firm matches. Only part of the rows carry a size: once, few, many, or a class if the clone is expanded.

-	TRBV11-2	TRBJ2-2	few	TGTGCCAGCAGGGGGCCGGAACGAGGGCTGTTTTTT	CASRGPERGLFF
TRBD1	TRBV30	TRBJ1-1	-	TGTGCCTGGAGTGGACAGGGACTGTCTGAAGCTTTCTTT	CAWSGQGLSEAFF
TRBD2	TRBV7-9	TRBJ2-7	-	TGTGCCAGCAGCTTAACTAGCGGGACGTCCTACGAGCAGTACTTC	CASSLTSGTSYEQYF
-	TRBV2	TRBJ2-2	-	TGTGCCAGCAGCGCGGGACACTCGAACACCGGGGAGCTGTTTTTT	CASSAGHSNTGELFF
-	TRBV7-6	TRBJ1-1	-	TGTGCCAGCAGCTTAAGGAATGAGGACCCCACTGAAGCTTTCTTT	CASSLRNEDPTEAFF
-	TRBV6-5	TRBJ1-1	-	TGTGCCAGCAGTCCTGGGGGTGGGGGGCGGACTGAAGCTTTCTTT	CASSPGGGGRTEAFF
-	TRBV7-6	TRBJ2-1	-	TGTGCCAGCAGCTTAGAGTGGGGGCGACACAATGAGCAGTTCTTC	CASSLEWGRHNEQFF
TRBD2	TRBV4-2	TRBJ2-7	many	TGTGCCAGCAGCCAAGAAGATACTAGCGGATTCTACGAGCAGTACTTC	CASSQEDTSGFYEQYF
-	TRBV12-5	TRBJ2-1	-	TGTGCTAGTGGTTTGGCTAATGAGCAGTTCTTC	CASGLANEQFF
TRBD2	TRBV4-1	TRBJ2-1	-	TGCGCCAGCAGCCAGGCCCAAATTAGCGGGAGGGCCTATGAGCAGTTCTTC	CASSQAQISGRAYEQFF
TRBD2	TRBV7-3	TRBJ2-7	-	TGTGCCAGCAGCTTAGGGGGACTACCATACGAGCAGTACTTC	CASSLGGLPYEQYF
TRBD1	TRBV2	TRBJ2-1	-	TGTGCCAGCAGAGATGGACAGGGGTACAATGAGCAGTTCTTC	CASRDGQGYNEQFF
-	TRBV5-4	TRBJ2-5	-	TGTGCCAGCCTGGGAGAGGACGGAGGGTCCGAGACCCAGTACTTC	CASLGEDGGSETQYF
-	TRBV29-1	TRBJ1-2	-	TGCAGCGAATCGCGGGGTAGGGGGTATGGCTACACCTTC	CSESRGRGYGYTF
-	TRBV9	TRBJ2-7	-	TGTGCCAGCAGCCTAGGGGCGACAGCCTCCTACGAGCAGTACTTC	CASSLGATASYEQYF
TRBD1	TRBV11-2	TRBJ1-1	-	TGTGCCAGCAACTGGGGGACAGGGGGACGCCGAATGAACACTGAAGCTTTCTTT	CASNWGTGGRRMNTEAFF
-	TRBV5-8	TRBJ1-1	-	TGTGCCAGCAGCTTGACCTACACTGACACTGAAGCTTTCTTT	CASSLTYTDTEAFF
-	TRBV11-3	TRBJ2-1	once	TGTGCCAGCAGCTTAGATACCCAGTACAATGAGCAGTTCTTC	CASSLDTQYNEQFF
-	TRBV5-3	TRBJ1-5	-	TGTGCCAGAAGCTTGGCAATCTGGAATCAGCCCCAGCATTTT	CARSLAIWNQPQHF
TRBD1	TRBV6-6	TRBJ1-1	-	TGTGCCAGCAGTTACTCGCCAGGGGGGAACACTGAAGCTTTCTTT	CASSYSPGGNTEAFF
-	TRBV4-1	TRBJ2-7	-	TGCGCCAGCAGCCGAGTGGGGACTCCGAGCGAGCAGTACTTC	CASSRVGTPSEQYF
TRBD2	TRBV5-1	TRBJ2-7	-	TGCGCCAGCAGGGAATTACTAGCGAGCCCCTACGAGCAGTACTTC	CASRELLASPYEQYF
-	TRBV5-1	TRBJ2-2	-	TGCGCCAGCAGCTTGGTTATCGGGGAGCTGTTTTTT	CASSLVIGELFF
TRBD2	TRBV6-4	TRBJ2-2	-	TGTGCCAGCAGTGACTCGCTAGCGGGAGACACCGGGGAGCTGTTTTTT	CASSDSLAGDTGELFF
-	TRBV7-9	TRBJ1-1	-	TGTGCCAGCAGGTCTTCCAAGCAAATGAACACTGAAGCTTTCTTT	CASRSSKQMNTEAFF
TRBD1	TRBV5-1	TRBJ1-2	-	TGCGCCAGCAGCTTGGCTCAGGGGGCCCGGTATGGCTACACCTTC	CASSLAQGARYGYTF
TRBD1	TRBV18	TRBJ1-2	-	TGTGCCAGCTCACCCGCCCGAGACAGGGGGCGGGGTGGCTACACCTTC	CASSPARDRGRGGYTF
-	TRBV5-1	TRBJ2-3	-	TGCGCCAGCAGCTTGGCCGTGGGGTACGATACGCAGTATTTT	CASSLAVGYDTQYF
-	TRBV11-2	TRBJ2-3	-	TGTGCCAGCAGCCCGATGGAAACAGATACGCAGTATTTT	CASSPMETDTQYF